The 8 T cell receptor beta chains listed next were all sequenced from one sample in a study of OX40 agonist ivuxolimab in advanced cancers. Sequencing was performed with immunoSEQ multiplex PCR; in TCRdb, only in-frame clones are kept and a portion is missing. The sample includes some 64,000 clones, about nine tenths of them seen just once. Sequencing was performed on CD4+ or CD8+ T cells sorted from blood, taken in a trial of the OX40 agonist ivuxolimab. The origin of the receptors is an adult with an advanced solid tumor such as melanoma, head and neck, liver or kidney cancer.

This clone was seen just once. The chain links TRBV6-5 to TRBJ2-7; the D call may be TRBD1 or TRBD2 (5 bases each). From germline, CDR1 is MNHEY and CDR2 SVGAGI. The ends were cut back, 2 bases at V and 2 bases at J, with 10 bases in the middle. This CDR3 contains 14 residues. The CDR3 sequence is CASSYRDGAYEQYF. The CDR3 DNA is TGTGCCAGCAGTTACCGGGACGGAGCCTACGAGCAGTACTTC.

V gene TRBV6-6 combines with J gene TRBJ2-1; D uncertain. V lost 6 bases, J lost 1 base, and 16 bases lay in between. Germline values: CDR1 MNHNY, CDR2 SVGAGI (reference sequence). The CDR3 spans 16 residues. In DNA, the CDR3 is TGTGCCAGCAGCCCAACCACCGGAACATCCTACAATGAGCAGTTCTTC. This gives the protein CASSPTTGTSYNEQFF.

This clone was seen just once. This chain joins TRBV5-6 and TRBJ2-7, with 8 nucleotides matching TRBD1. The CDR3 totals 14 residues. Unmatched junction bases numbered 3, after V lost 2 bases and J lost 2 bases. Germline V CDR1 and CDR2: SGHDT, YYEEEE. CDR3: CASSFGQGTYEQYF. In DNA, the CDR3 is TGTGCCAGCAGCTTTGGACAGGGAACCTACGAGCAGTACTTC.

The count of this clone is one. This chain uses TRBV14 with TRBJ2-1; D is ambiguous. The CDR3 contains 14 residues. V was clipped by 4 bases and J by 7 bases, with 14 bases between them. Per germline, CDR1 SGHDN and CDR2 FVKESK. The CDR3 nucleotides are TGTGCCAGCAGCCCGTGGTTTGGCGTGAATGAGCAGTTCTTC. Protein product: CASSPWFGVNEQFF.

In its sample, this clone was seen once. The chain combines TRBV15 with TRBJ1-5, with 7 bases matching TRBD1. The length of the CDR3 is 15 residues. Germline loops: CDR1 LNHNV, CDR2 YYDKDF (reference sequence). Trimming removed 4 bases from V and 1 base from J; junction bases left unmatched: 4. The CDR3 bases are TGTGCCACCAGCATAAACAGGGGAAGCAATCAGCCCCAGCATTTT. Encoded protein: CATSINRGSNQPQHF.

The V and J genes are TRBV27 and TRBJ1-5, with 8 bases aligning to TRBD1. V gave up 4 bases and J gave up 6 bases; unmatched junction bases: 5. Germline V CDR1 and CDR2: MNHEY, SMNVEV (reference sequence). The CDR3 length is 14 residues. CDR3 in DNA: TGTGCCAGCAGTTCTACAGGGGGTCTTCAGCCCCAGCATTTT. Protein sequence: CASSSTGGLQPQHF.

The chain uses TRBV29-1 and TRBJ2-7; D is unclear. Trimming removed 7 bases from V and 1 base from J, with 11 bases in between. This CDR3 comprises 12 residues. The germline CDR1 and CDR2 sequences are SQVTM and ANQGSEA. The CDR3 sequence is CSAGDLSYEQYF. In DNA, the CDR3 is TGCAGCGCAGGAGACCTATCCTACGAGCAGTACTTC.

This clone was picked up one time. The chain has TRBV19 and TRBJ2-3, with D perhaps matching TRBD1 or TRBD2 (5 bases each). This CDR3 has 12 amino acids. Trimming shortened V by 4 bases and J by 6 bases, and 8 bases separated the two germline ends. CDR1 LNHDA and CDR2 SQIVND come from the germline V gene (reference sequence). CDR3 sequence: CASSRGTDTQYF. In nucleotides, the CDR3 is TGTGCCAGTAGTAGAGGGACCGATACGCAGTATTTT.